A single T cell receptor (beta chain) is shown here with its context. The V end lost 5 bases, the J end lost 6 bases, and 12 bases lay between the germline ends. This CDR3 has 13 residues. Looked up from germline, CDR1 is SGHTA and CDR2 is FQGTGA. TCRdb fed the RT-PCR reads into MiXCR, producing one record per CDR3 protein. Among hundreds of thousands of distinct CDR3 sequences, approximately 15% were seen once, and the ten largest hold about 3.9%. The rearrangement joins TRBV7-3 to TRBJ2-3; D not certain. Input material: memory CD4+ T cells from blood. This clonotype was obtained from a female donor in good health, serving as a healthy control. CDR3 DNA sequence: TGTGCCAGCAGCCCCGGCAGTCTCGATACGCAGTATTTT. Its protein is CASSPGSLDTQYF.